This TCR beta chain was retrieved from a study of OX40 agonist ivuxolimab in advanced cancers. Overall study: Among those enrolled, mean age was about 63 years (range about 23 to 79) and 75% to 90% were male.

In regard to this clone: What it binds is not known.

Assay used: immunoSEQ multiplex PCR; TCRdb lists only in-frame clones, some missing. The sample lists 70,000 to 85,000 clones; around 85% were seen once. Germline CDR1 is LGHNA and CDR2 is YNFKEQ. V gave up 1 base and J gave up 1 base, with 10 bases separating them. This CDR3 comprises 16 residues. Exclusion applied to patients with autoimmune disease history or systemic immunosuppression. On cycle 4 day 1 and cycle 7 day 1, as well as at baseline, blood was sampled. Overall study findings and caveats: Undetermined was the antigen specificity of the expanded peripheral T cells.

The sequence was obtained from an adult with an advanced solid tumor such as melanoma, head and neck, liver or kidney cancer. The specimen was CD4+ or CD8+ T cells sorted from blood, collected in a trial of the OX40 agonist ivuxolimab. The chain is built from TRBV4-2 and TRBJ2-2; D perhaps matches TRBD1 (5 bases). The CDR3 DNA reads as TGTGCCAGCAGCCAAGCTCCAGGACAGAACACCGGGGAGCTGTTTTTT. This encodes CASSQAPGQNTGELFF.